This T cell receptor (beta chain) was identified during a study of blood T cell repertoires in COVID-19 (dated by TCRdb to 2020 to 2021). With regard to the full study: Collaborator samples came from the United States, Italy and Spain and covered acute and convalescent phases of COVID-19. Subjects who had been exposed to COVID-19, were actively infected with it, or had recovered from it provided the deeply sampled blood TCRbeta repertoires that made up the dataset. Nearly every sample came with metadata listing a de-identified subject ID, COVID-19 status, age in years and sex. Where available, HLA class I and class II types were taken from metadata supplied by the sample provider and were not determined by assay-based typing. The prospective study material was composed of cDNA or gDNA derived from T cells, B-cell-depleted T cells, or PBMCs. The repertoires were released in a freely available public database intended as a resource for research on the immune response to SARS-CoV-2. Samples were obtained from the ongoing ImmuneRACE study (first 160 participants) and from 1,254 subjects provided by 6 global collaborators. Results and caveats for the whole study, not just this receptor: The amount of clinical and demographic metadata varied by source and participant and was provided uncurated.

In Seattle, one collaborating source enrolled patients while the infection was active and tracked those patients longitudinally over the course of disease. Each collaborating institution followed its own protocols to collect whole blood in K2EDTA tubes. Collaborator samples were shipped for TCRbeta analysis as frozen whole blood, isolated PBMCs, or DNA extracted from either sample type. TCRbeta CDR3 regions were amplified from genomic DNA using the immunoSEQ Assay, a bias-controlled multiplex PCR. The paper's processing steps were these. Nucleated cell counts per sample were estimated from amplification of reference gene primers within the assay. To quantify the absolute abundance of each unique TCRbeta CDR3 rearrangement, sequence reads were collapsed and filtered. For each sample, productive Simpson clonality was calculated as the square root of Simpson's diversity index over productive rearrangements. TCRdb's version of the immuneACCESS table is confined to in-frame rearrangements and falls short of the full clone set. An unresolved V gene accounts for under half of the shortfall where checked; the remainder is of unknown origin. The V and J calls and the clone size are those of that table, but D and trimming were determined from the DNA. Here the sample has over 250,000 clones; around 84% occur a single time. The ten largest account for more than 1.2% of the sample.

Germline trimming amounts to 4 bases on V and 2 bases on J, with 2 as the count of junction bases outside the gene matches. CDR1 and CDR2 (LGHDT, YNNKEL) derive from the germline V gene (reference sequence). The CDR3 sequence holds 14 residues, the cysteine and phenylalanine included. Solely the CDR3 DNA is kept, with 42 bases framed from the first base. In the case of this clone: The antigen it recognizes is unknown. Base qualities are missing; no much larger clone stands one base away.

This TCR was sampled from a human donor with COVID-19, enrolled during active disease. The donor label of this sample is uncertain. Sequencing was done on a sample of peripheral blood. Recombination connected TRBV3-1 (or the pseudogene TRBV3-2) to TRBJ2-7, and TRBD2 aligns with 10 junction nucleotides. Here is the DNA: TGTGCCAGCAGCCTCCTAGCGGGAGCCTACGAGCAGTACTTC. This encodes CASSLLAGAYEQYF.